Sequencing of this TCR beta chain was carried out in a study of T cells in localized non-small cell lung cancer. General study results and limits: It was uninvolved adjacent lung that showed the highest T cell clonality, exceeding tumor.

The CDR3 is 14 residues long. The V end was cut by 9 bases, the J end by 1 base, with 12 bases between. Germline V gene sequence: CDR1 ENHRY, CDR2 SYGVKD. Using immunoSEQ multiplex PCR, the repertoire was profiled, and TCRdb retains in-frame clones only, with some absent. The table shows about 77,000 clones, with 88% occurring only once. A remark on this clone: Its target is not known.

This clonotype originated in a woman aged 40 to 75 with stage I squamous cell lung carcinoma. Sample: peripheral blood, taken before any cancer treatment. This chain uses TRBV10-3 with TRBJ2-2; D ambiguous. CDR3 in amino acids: CAMGVGVNTGELFF. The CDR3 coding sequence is TGTGCCATGGGCGTTGGGGTGAACACCGGGGAGCTGTTTTTT.